This T cell receptor (beta chain) was retrieved from a study of low-dose radiotherapy and immunotherapy resistance in tumors. Across the study: Every two weeks, one day ahead of radiation and immunotherapy, cyclophosphamide 200 mg/m2 was given (intravenously).

The time point is: before trial treatment. Eligible patients bore advanced solid tumors devoid of tumor-infiltrating lymphocytes. TRAV- and TRBV-specific primers, spanning alpha and beta chains, primed first-strand cDNA. With a V-primer adapter and a constant-region primer, TCRs were amplified for approximately 20 PCR cycles. TCRdb redid the calling of the reads with MiXCR, one entry per CDR3 protein. The sample comprises about 60,000 distinct CDR3 sequences, 20% to 25% of which are singletons, and approximately 5.4% rests with the top ten. This clonotype was picked up many times. The germline gives CDR1 SEHNR, CDR2 FQNEAQ (reference sequence). The CDR3 sequence is 15 residues long. V shed 0 bases and J shed 1 base, with 6 bases lying between them.

V and J are TRBV7-9 and TRBJ1-4, with TRBD1 as a possible D gene (6 bases). Sequenced here: PBMCs, sampled before treatment. This TCR derives from a male donor with prostate cancer. CDR3 region: CASSLAQGTNEKLFF. Written as DNA, the CDR3 is TGTGCCAGCAGCTTAGCACAGGGAACTAATGAAAAACTGTTTTTT.